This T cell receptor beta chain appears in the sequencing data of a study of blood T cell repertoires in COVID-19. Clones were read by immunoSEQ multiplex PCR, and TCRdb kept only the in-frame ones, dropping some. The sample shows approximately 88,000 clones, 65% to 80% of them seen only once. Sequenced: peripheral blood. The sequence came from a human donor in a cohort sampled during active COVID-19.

The DNA of the CDR3 is TGTGCCAGCAGCCCCTCTGGCGGGGGCGATACGCAGTATTTT. Amino acid sequence: CASSPSGGGDTQYF. The chain uses TRBV9 and TRBJ2-3; a weak D match, TRBD2 (7 bases). The CDR3 sequence is 14 residues long. CDR1 SGDLS and CDR2 YYNGEE come from the germline V gene. V dropped 4 bases and J dropped 6 bases, with 15 bases sitting between them.